This T cell receptor (beta chain) was found in a study of technical replicates of blood from a handful of donors. Trimming removed 6 bases from V and 4 bases from J, with 7 bases in between. Germline CDR1 MNHEY, CDR2 SVGAGI. This CDR3 has 12 amino acids. Profiled with immunoSEQ multiplex PCR; TCRdb holds only in-frame clones, not every one. The data contain about 84,000 clones, 85% to 95% of them singletons. Sequencing input: T cells isolated from PBMCs. The receptor was derived from a human donor in good health. V is TRBV6-5 and J is TRBJ2-1, with D unresolved. DNA for the CDR3: TGTGCCAGCAGCCCCCATTACAATGAGCAGTTCTTC. Translation: CASSPHYNEQFF.